The 32 T cell receptor beta chains listed next were all sequenced from one sample in a study of blood T cell repertoires in COVID-19. Data came from immunoSEQ multiplex PCR; TCRdb stores just in-frame clones and leaves some out. Found here are 130,000 to 150,000 clones, roughly four fifths of them singletons; the top ten hold about 5.8%. Source material: peripheral blood. These receptors were taken from a human donor in a cohort sampled during active COVID-19.

V is TRBV18 and J is TRBJ1-2; D remains ambiguous. Trimming pared 3 bases from V and 0 bases from J, leaving 17 bases between. Germline V lookup: CDR1 KGHSH, CDR2 LQKENI. The CDR3 has 17 residues. CDR3 coding DNA: TGTGCCAGCTCACCCGTCGTAGCGGCAGAGTCTAACTATGGCTACACCTTC. It is translated as CASSPVVAAESNYGYTF.

The chain employs TRBV7-9 and TRBJ2-1; D may be TRBD1 (6 bases). Trimming left V 1 base short and J 3 bases short, with 16 bases between. Germline CDR1 reads SEHNR; CDR2 reads FQNEAQ (reference sequence). This CDR3 region has 17 residues. The CDR3 is CASSLVRGGAFYNEQFF. The CDR3 DNA follows: TGTGCCAGCAGCTTAGTTCGAGGGGGAGCGTTCTACAATGAGCAGTTCTTC.

V and J are TRBV4-2 and TRBJ2-2, with D possibly being TRBD1 (7 bases). Germline V gene data show CDR1 as LGHNA and CDR2 as YNFKEQ. Trimming took off 1 base at V and 3 bases at J, with 15 bases between the two ends. This CDR3 is built from 17 residues. This CDR3 reads CASSQGQGGRDTGELFF. CDR3 nucleotide sequence: TGTGCCAGCAGCCAAGGGCAGGGGGGACGAGACACCGGGGAGCTGTTTTTT.

The chain combines TRBV19 with TRBJ1-5; D is perhaps TRBD1 (6 bases). The CDR3 has 15 residues. The germline V gene has CDR1 LNHDA and CDR2 SQIVND (reference sequence). V was pared by 3 bases and J by 3 bases, with 12 bases between. CDR3 in amino acids: CASSILGGDNQPQHF. The CDR3 nucleotides are TGTGCCAGTAGTATTTTAGGGGGAGACAATCAGCCCCAGCATTTT.

The V gene is TRBV5-1, the J gene TRBJ1-3; D remains unclear. Germline values: CDR1 SGHRS, CDR2 YFSETQ. Between the trimmed V and J ends, which lost 4 bases and 3 bases, there was a span of 11 bases. The length of the CDR3 is 14 residues. The CDR3 sequence is CASSLGGDGNTIYF. The CDR3 nucleotides read TGCGCCAGCAGCCTAGGAGGCGATGGAAACACCATATATTTT.

V usage is TRBV19 and J usage is TRBJ2-2; weak D call: TRBD1 (5 bases). Germline-derived CDR1 and CDR2 are LNHDA and SQIVND (reference sequence). The CDR3 spans 16 residues. V was shortened by 3 bases and J by 4 bases, with 15 bases between the two germline ends. The CDR3 DNA follows: TGTGCCAGTAGTATCCAGGGTCCTACAACCACCGGGGAGCTGTTTTTT. Protein: CASSIQGPTTTGELFF.

The chain recombines TRBV18 with TRBJ2-4; no firm D call. The length of the CDR3 is 15 residues. Germline V CDR1 and CDR2: KGHSH, LQKENI. V lost 6 bases to trimming and J lost 2 bases, with 14 bases between them. CDR3 sequence reads: CASSSTGSSKNIQYF. For the CDR3, the DNA is TGTGCCAGCTCTTCCACCGGGTCGTCCAAAAACATTCAGTACTTC. Full variable domain (remainder filled in from reference TRBV18 and TRBJ2-4): NAGVMQNPRHLVRRRGQEARLRCSPMKGHSHVYWYRQLPEEGLKFMVYLQKENIIDESGMPKERFSAEFPKEGPSILRIQQVVRGDSAAYFCASSSTGSSKNIQYFGAGTRLSVL.

The gene calls are TRBV7-3 and TRBJ1-1; TRBD1 matches at 7 bases. Germline CDR1 is SGHTA and CDR2 is FQGTGA. CDR3 size: 13 residues. Losses at the gene ends were 2 bases for V and 4 bases for J; bases not matched to a gene: 1. CDR3: CASSLDRATEAFF. The CDR3 nucleotides are TGTGCCAGCAGCTTAGACAGGGCCACTGAAGCTTTCTTT.

The gene calls are TRBV7-2 and TRBJ2-1, with TRBD2 as a possible D gene (5 bases). The germline CDR1 and CDR2 sequences are SGHTA and FQGNSA. This CDR3 comprises 15 residues. Trimming shortened V by 1 base and J by 3 bases, and 10 bases separated the two germline ends. This chain's CDR3 is CASSLVSSGYNEQFF. The CDR3 region has the DNA TGTGCCAGCAGCTTAGTATCCAGCGGCTACAATGAGCAGTTCTTC.

The chain uses TRBV3-1 (or the pseudogene TRBV3-2) and TRBJ2-7; 9 bases fit TRBD2. V lost 1 base and J lost 2; bases outside the gene matches: 3. CDR3 length: 15 amino acids. The germline gives CDR1 LGHDT, CDR2 YNNKEL (reference sequence). CDR3 bases: TGTGCCAGCAGCCAAGTTCGACTAGCGGCCTACGAGCAGTACTTC. It yields the protein CASSQVRLAAYEQYF.

This rearrangement joins TRBV2 to TRBJ1-4; possible D gene TRBD1, 6 bases. The ends were cut back, 3 bases at V and 8 bases at J, with 13 bases in the middle. The CDR3 covers 14 residues. CDR1 is SNHLY, CDR2 FYNNEI, per germline. CDR3 sequence (DNA): TGTGCCAGCAGTGACGGGGGGGCAGGGGAAAAACTGTTTTTT. This encodes CASSDGGAGEKLFF.

This chain uses TRBV7-9 with TRBJ1-1; the D gene is possibly TRBD1 (5 bases). The CDR3 is made up of 16 amino acids. The germline V gene has CDR1 SEHNR and CDR2 FQNEAQ (reference sequence). The germline V and J ends were trimmed by 2 bases and 0 bases, with 13 bases remaining between them. Written as DNA, the CDR3 is TGTGCCAGCAGCTTATTGGGGCAGGGCATGAACACTGAAGCTTTCTTT. It is translated as CASSLLGQGMNTEAFF.

The chain carries TRBV10-3 and TRBJ1-6; 9 bases match TRBD1. J was trimmed by 10 bases and V by 3 bases; bases with no gene match: 7. This CDR3 region has 15 residues. Germline V CDR1 and CDR2: ENHRY, SYGVKD. This CDR3 is CAISEMGQGESPLHF. The CDR3 coding sequence is TGTGCCATCAGTGAAATGGGACAGGGCGAATCACCCCTCCACTTT.

This chain joins TRBV28 and TRBJ2-5, with 11 bases aligning to TRBD1. V trimming: 6 bases; J trimming: 5 bases; junction bases outside the gene matches: 11. This CDR3 contains 16 residues. Germline V lookup: CDR1 MDHEN, CDR2 SYDVKM. CDR3 region: CASSPPGQGARETQYF. CDR3 DNA: TGTGCCAGCAGCCCTCCTGGACAGGGGGCAAGGGAGACCCAGTACTTC.

The chain is built from TRBV12-1 and TRBJ2-3; the table's D gene call, TRBD2, was not cross checked with the DNA. TRBV12-1 represents a pseudogene. The CDR3 spans 15 residues. The chain's CDR3 is CASSRSGGITDTQYF. In DNA, the CDR3 is TGTGCCAGCAGCCGTAGCGGGGGGATTACAGATACGCAGTATTTT.

The V gene is TRBV6-6, the J gene TRBJ1-1; no firm D call. V was shortened by 4 bases and J by 4 bases, with 7 bases between the two germline ends. The CDR3 consists of 12 residues. Germline values: CDR1 MNHNY, CDR2 SVGAGI (reference sequence). The DNA of the CDR3 is TGTGCCAGCAGTTCACTGCTCACTGAAGCTTTCTTT. Its translation: CASSSLLTEAFF.

This chain links TRBV19 with TRBJ2-2, with 12 nucleotides matching TRBD2. Germline V gene lookup returns CDR1 LNHDA and CDR2 SQIVND (reference sequence). This CDR3 has 16 amino acids. The V and J ends lost 5 bases and 4 bases, in that order; junction bases with no gene match: 5. As DNA, the CDR3 is TGTGCCAGTAGTGCTAGCGGGGGGGCCGGCACCGGGGAGCTGTTTTTT. Its protein is CASSASGGAGTGELFF.

The V and J genes are TRBV5-1 and TRBJ2-3; 10 positions match TRBD2. Germline V gene data show CDR1 as SGHRS and CDR2 as YFSETQ. The CDR3 is made up of 15 amino acids. Trimming at V came to 2 bases and at J to 2 bases, leaving 2 bases not matched to a gene. This CDR3 is CASSLAGGYTDTQYF. Here the CDR3 DNA reads TGCGCCAGCAGCTTAGCGGGGGGGTACACAGATACGCAGTATTTT.

V gene TRBV12-3 or TRBV12-4 combines with J gene TRBJ2-5; 7 bases match TRBD1. Trimming cost V 6 bases and J 2 bases; bases outside gene matches: 3. The CDR3 covers 13 residues. The CDR3: CASSWGQQETQYF. CDR3 coding DNA: TGTGCCAGCAGCTGGGGACAGCAAGAGACCCAGTACTTC.

This clone was seen a handful of times. The V call is TRBV4-2, the J call TRBJ1-2; unclear D gene. The CDR3 has 15 amino acids. CDR1 is LGHNA, CDR2 YNFKEQ, per germline. V lost 0 bases and J 4 bases, leaving 12 bases between the germline ends. DNA for the CDR3: TGTGCCAGCAGCCAAGAGATAGCGCCCGGCTATGGCTACACCTTC. Translation gives CASSQEIAPGYGYTF.

This chain links TRBV3-1 (or the pseudogene TRBV3-2) with TRBJ1-2; D call uncertain. Trimming removed 3 bases at V and 6 bases at J, with 8 bases between. Per the germline V gene, CDR1 is LGHDT and CDR2 is YNNKEL (reference sequence). The CDR3 has 12 amino acids. In DNA, the CDR3 is TGTGCCAGCAGCCATGCGGGGAATGGCTACACCTTC. This codes for CASSHAGNGYTF.

This chain joins TRBV4-2 and TRBJ2-7; 8 bases agree with TRBD1. This CDR3 region has 15 residues. Germline CDR1 is LGHNA and CDR2 is YNFKEQ. The ends lost 4 bases at V and 4 bases at J; junction bases unmatched: 9. CDR3 DNA: TGTGCCAGCAGCCTGACGTGGACAGGGTTGTACGAGCAGTACTTC. It codes for CASSLTWTGLYEQYF.

The CDR3 protein is CASSSSGQGYGYTF. CDR3 DNA sequence: TGTGCCAGCAGTTCGTCCGGACAGGGCTATGGCTACACCTTC. The chain joins TRBV28 to TRBJ1-2; the match to TRBD1 covers 8 bases. The CDR3 contains 14 residues. Germline CDR1 MDHEN, CDR2 SYDVKM. After removal of 4 bases from V and 4 bases from J, the junction contained 5 bases not matched to a gene.

The gene calls are TRBV9 and TRBJ1-2, with D maybe TRBD1 (6 bases). The CDR3 consists of 15 residues. With 3 bases removed from V and 5 bases from J, the gap between germline ends came to 17 bases. Germline V gene data show CDR1 as SGDLS and CDR2 as YYNGEE. The CDR3 loop is CASSEDYAGAYGYTF. The CDR3 DNA reads as TGTGCCAGCAGCGAAGATTATGCAGGGGCGTATGGCTACACCTTC.

This clone was seen only a few times. V usage is TRBV5-1 and J usage is TRBJ1-5; D is ambiguous. The CDR3 spans 13 residues. Deletions cut 2 bases from V and 2 bases from J, with 5 bases between. Germline CDR1 and CDR2: SGHRS and YFSETQ. The CDR3, as DNA: TGCGCCAGCAGCTTCCAGGGCAATCAGCCCCAGCATTTT. This translates into CASSFQGNQPQHF. Full variable domain (missing parts from reference TRBV5-1 and TRBJ1-5): KAGVTQTPRYLIKTRGQQVTLSCSPISGHRSVSWYQQTPGQGLQFLFEYFSETQRNKGNFPGRFSGRQFSNSRSEMNVSTLELGDSALYLCASSFQGNQPQHFGDGTRLSIL.

The J gene is TRBJ2-3, the V gene TRBV5-6, with D tentatively TRBD2 (6 bases). This CDR3 is 15 amino acids long. The V gene's germline CDR1 is SGHDT and CDR2 YYEEEE. The V and J ends lost 2 bases and 4 bases respectively, with 14 bases between them. The CDR3 DNA follows: TGTGCCAGCAGCTTCTGGAGGGTGCGAGCAGATACGCAGTATTTT. Encoded protein: CASSFWRVRADTQYF.

This sequence joins TRBV6-5 and TRBJ2-3; 8 bases agree with TRBD1. Germline V gene data show CDR1 as MNHEY and CDR2 as SVGAGI. After removal of 5 bases from V and 4 bases from J, the junction contained 2 bases not matched to a gene. There are 13 residues in the CDR3. The CDR3 sequence: CASSTDRADTQYF. CDR3 nucleotide sequence: TGTGCCAGCAGTACGGACAGGGCAGATACGCAGTATTTT.

V is TRBV27 and J is TRBJ2-5, with 8 bases identical to TRBD1. V shed 6 bases, J shed 3 bases, and the junction held 3 bases outside the gene matches. Germline CDR1 and CDR2: MNHEY and SMNVEV (reference sequence). The CDR3 sequence is 13 residues long. The CDR3 DNA sequence: TGTGCCAGCAGCCCGGACAGGGAAGAGACCCAGTACTTC. Amino acids: CASSPDREETQYF.

CDR3 protein: CASSRGGGYGYTF. The DNA for the CDR3 is TGTGCCAGTAGTCGGGGAGGAGGATATGGCTACACCTTC. The chain carries TRBV19 and TRBJ1-2; D is unresolved. There are 13 residues in the CDR3. Germline CDR1 reads LNHDA; CDR2 reads SQIVND (reference sequence). Trimming shortened V by 5 bases and J by 5 bases, and 12 bases separated the two germline ends.

The rearrangement uses TRBV11-2 and TRBJ1-6; D possibly corresponds to TRBD1 (5 bases). V was pared by 5 bases and J by 8 bases, with 13 bases between. This CDR3 is 14 amino acids long. Germline lookup yields CDR1 SGHAT and CDR2 FQNNGV. CDR3 coding DNA: TGTGCCAGCAGCATAACCAGGGTGTATTCACCCCTCCACTTT. Translating gives CASSITRVYSPLHF.

The chain combines TRBV28 with TRBJ1-2, with a possible D match to TRBD1 (6 bases). Germline V gene sequence: CDR1 MDHEN, CDR2 SYDVKM. The CDR3 is made up of 12 amino acids. V was shortened by 6 bases and J by 5 bases, with 10 bases between the two germline ends. The CDR3 loop reads CASRPGVYGYTF. CDR3 nucleotides: TGTGCCAGCAGGCCAGGGGTTTATGGCTACACCTTC.

The chain has TRBV19 and TRBJ1-2; D is perhaps TRBD1 (5 bases). V was clipped by 3 bases and J by 2 bases, with 10 bases between them. The CDR3 is 14 residues long. Per the germline V gene, CDR1 is LNHDA and CDR2 is SQIVND (reference sequence). CDR3 loop: CASSMGRANYGYTF. In DNA form, the CDR3 reads TGTGCCAGTAGTATGGGCAGGGCCAACTATGGCTACACCTTC.